Shown below are 32 T cell receptor beta chains from a single sample sequenced in a study of vaccination effects on CD4 cells after COVID-19. Data came from immunoSEQ multiplex PCR; TCRdb stores just in-frame clones and leaves some out. The sample contains 20,000 to 30,000 clones, about 79% of which appear only once. After expansion with viral peptide pools in the ViraFEST assay, antigen-specific CD4+ T cells were sequenced. Having been cultured for less than 13 days, the cells underwent CD4+ T cell isolation. Participants each got two BNT162b2 or mRNA-1273 vaccine doses. No antigen has been identified for these receptors. Sequencing was performed on CD4+ T cells from PBMCs cultured with SARS-CoV-2 spike peptides, taken after COVID-19 vaccination. These receptors were taken from a human donor who received a COVID-19 vaccine. Some clones in this sample may be carry-over from other donors' samples.

The rearrangement links TRBV2 to TRBJ2-7; 11 nucleotides line up with TRBD1. Germline V gene sequence: CDR1 SNHLY, CDR2 FYNNEI. This CDR3 is 14 amino acids long. The ends lost 8 bases at V and 3 bases at J; junction bases unmatched: 6. CDR3 sequence: CASQRDRGFYEQYV. CDR3 coding DNA: TGTGCCAGCCAGCGGGACAGGGGGTTCTACGAGCAGTACGTC.

For the CDR3, the DNA is TGTGCCAGCAGACCCCGTGGGGTTAACTATGGCTACACCTTC. Protein sequence: CASRPRGVNYGYTF. The chain links TRBV28 to TRBJ1-2; D remains unclear. The V end was cut by 6 bases, the J end by 1 base, with 12 bases between. Germline V gene lookup returns CDR1 MDHEN and CDR2 SYDVKM. This CDR3 is built from 14 residues.

This chain uses TRBV4-3 with TRBJ1-6; tentatively, D is TRBD1 (5 bases). The CDR3 totals 15 residues. V lost 0 bases, J lost 7 bases, and 10 bases lay in between. Looked up from germline, CDR1 is LGHNA and CDR2 is YSLEER. The CDR3 protein is CASSQDQGTNSPLHF. For the CDR3, the DNA is TGCGCCAGCAGCCAAGATCAAGGGACGAATTCACCCCTCCACTTT.

The genes are TRBV20-1 and TRBJ1-1; TRBD1 is a possible D gene (5 bases). With 3 bases removed from V and 0 bases from J, the gap between germline ends came to 11 bases. The CDR3 contains 14 residues. The germline V gene has CDR1 DFQATT and CDR2 SNEGSKA (reference sequence). The CDR3 sequence is CSASPPGLNTEAFF. CDR3 in DNA: TGCAGTGCTAGTCCCCCGGGGCTGAACACTGAAGCTTTCTTT.

V usage is TRBV7-8 and J usage is TRBJ1-6; no clear D. The CDR3 extends over 14 amino acids. CDR1 is SGHVS and CDR2 is FQNEAQ in the germline V gene. Trimming stripped 5 bases from V and 8 bases from J, with 13 bases between. CDR3 in amino acids: CASSPSGEDSPLHF. The CDR3 DNA is TGTGCCAGCAGCCCCAGCGGGGAGGATTCACCCCTCCACTTT.

The V call is TRBV5-1, the J call TRBJ1-1; 8 nucleotides agree with TRBD1. This CDR3 has 15 residues. Unmatched junction bases numbered 7, after V lost 4 bases and J lost 2 bases. Looked up from germline, CDR1 is SGHRS and CDR2 is YFSETQ. CDR3 amino acids: CASSIQTGVNTEAFF. CDR3 coding DNA: TGCGCCAGCAGCATCCAGACAGGGGTAAACACTGAAGCTTTCTTT. Drawing the rest from reference TRBV5-1 and TRBJ1-1, the complete variable domain is KAGVTQTPRYLIKTRGQQVTLSCSPISGHRSVSWYQQTPGQGLQFLFEYFSETQRNKGNFPGRFSGRQFSNSRSEMNVSTLELGDSALYLCASSIQTGVNTEAFFGQGTRLTVV.

In this sample, this clone turned up a few times. V and J are TRBV9 and TRBJ2-5, with D unclear. Trimming left V 0 bases short and J 5 bases short, with 11 bases between. CDR3 length equals 14 residues. Germline V gene sequence: CDR1 SGDLS, CDR2 YYNGEE. CDR3 in DNA: TGTGCCAGCAGCGTAGACGTCGGCTCCGAGACCCAGTACTTC. This translates into CASSVDVGSETQYF.

The rearrangement links TRBV6-2 or TRBV6-3 to TRBJ2-5; tentatively, D is TRBD1 or TRBD2 (5 bases each). The CDR3 is 16 amino acids. CDR1 MNHEY and CDR2 SVGEGT come from the germline V gene. Deletions cut 3 bases from V and 5 bases from J, with 19 bases between. The CDR3, as DNA: TGTGCCAGCAGTTATTCGGATGGGGGAGTGGGGGAGACCCAGTACTTC. Amino acid sequence: CASSYSDGGVGETQYF.

The chain joins TRBV28 to TRBJ1-3, with D maybe TRBD1 (5 bases). Germline-derived CDR1 and CDR2 are MDHEN and SYDVKM. V lost 6 bases and J 0 bases, leaving 12 bases between the germline ends. The CDR3 extends over 15 amino acids. CDR3 sequence (DNA): TGTGCCAGCAGATCCGGGACCCTCTCTGGAAACACCATATATTTT. Translated, it gives CASRSGTLSGNTIYF.

The genes are TRBV18 and TRBJ1-1, with 7 bases identical to TRBD1. From germline, CDR1 is KGHSH and CDR2 LQKENI. J lost 7 bases, V lost 4 bases, and 9 bases had no gene match. The CDR3 runs to 14 residues. The CDR3 spells CASSLSTGANEAFF. DNA for the CDR3: TGTGCCAGCTCACTATCTACAGGGGCGAATGAAGCTTTCTTT. Together with reference TRBV18 and TRBJ1-1, the CDR3 gives the full variable domain: NAGVMQNPRHLVRRRGQEARLRCSPMKGHSHVYWYRQLPEEGLKFMVYLQKENIIDESGMPKERFSAEFPKEGPSILRIQQVVRGDSAAYFCASSLSTGANEAFFGQGTRLTVV.

The CDR3 DNA follows: TGCGCCAGCATGAGGACACTGAACACTGAAGCTTTCTTT. This translates into CASMRTLNTEAFF. The V and J genes are TRBV5-1 and TRBJ1-1; the D gene is possibly TRBD1 (5 bases). Germline CDR1 SGHRS, CDR2 YFSETQ. V was trimmed by 6 bases and J by 0 bases, leaving 9 bases between them. CDR3 length equals 13 residues.

This rearrangement joins TRBV3-1 (or the pseudogene TRBV3-2) to TRBJ1-3; tentatively, D is TRBD1 (5 bases). Germline lookup yields CDR1 LGHDT and CDR2 YNNKEL (reference sequence). This CDR3 spans 17 amino acids. V shed 1 base and J shed 3 bases, with 16 bases lying between them. The CDR3 spells CASSQAAWGGGGNTIYF. CDR3 coding DNA: TGTGCCAGCAGCCAAGCTGCATGGGGGGGAGGTGGAAACACCATATATTTT.

The chain is built from TRBV27 and TRBJ1-5; a weak D match, TRBD1 (5 bases). Germline V gene data show CDR1 as MNHEY and CDR2 as SMNVEV (reference sequence). Trimming stripped 3 bases from V and 0 bases from J, with 6 bases between. The CDR3 runs to 14 residues. The CDR3 DNA sequence: TGTGCCAGCAGTTTTGGGGGTAGCAATCAGCCCCAGCATTTT. Translated: CASSFGGSNQPQHF.

The chain combines TRBV6-6 with TRBJ2-7, with TRBD2 as a possible D gene (7 bases). The V gene's germline CDR1 is MNHNY and CDR2 SVGAGI (reference sequence). This CDR3 has 15 amino acids. V shed 4 bases and J shed 0 bases, with 13 bases lying between them. The CDR3 nucleotides are TGTGCCAGCAGTTTAGGGGGGGACGACTCCTACGAGCAGTACGTC. This gives the protein CASSLGGDDSYEQYV.

This chain uses TRBV6-1 with TRBJ1-2; 8 bases align to TRBD1. CDR3 length: 19 residues. CDR1 and CDR2 from the germline V gene are MNHNS and SASEGT. Unmatched junction bases numbered 19, after V lost 3 bases and J lost 4 bases. The CDR3 bases are TGTGCCAGCAGTGAGATCGGGGCAGGGGGCTCGTCCGTCATCTATGGCTACACCTTC. Translating it yields CASSEIGAGGSSVIYGYTF.

This clone was detected only a few times. The chain combines TRBV30 with TRBJ2-7; D uncertain. CDR1 is GTSNPN and CDR2 is SVGIG in the germline V gene (reference sequence). The germline V and J ends were trimmed by 4 bases and 0 bases, with 13 bases remaining between them. The length of the CDR3 is 14 residues. The CDR3 protein is CAWNRALSSYEQYV. CDR3 DNA sequence: TGTGCCTGGAATCGAGCCCTAAGCTCCTACGAGCAGTACGTC.

On this clone: Its ends do not fully match the called genes, so a read error is possible. The chain recombines TRBV7-2 with TRBJ2-2; the D is unclear. This CDR3 is 15 amino acids long. CDR1 and CDR2 (germline): SGHTA, FQGNSA. DNA of the CDR3: TGTGCCAGCACCTTAGGGAACAGCATAGCCGGGGAGCTGTTTTTT. It encodes CASTLGNSIAGELFF.

This sequence joins TRBV5-4 and TRBJ2-1; TRBD2 aligns across 9 bases. The CDR3 sequence is 16 residues long. Germline CDR1 is SGHNT and CDR2 is YYREEE (reference sequence). V gave up 1 base and J gave up 9 bases; unmatched junction bases: 11. The CDR3 region is CASSLPSAGGRGEQFF. The CDR3 DNA reads TGTGCCAGCAGCTTGCCGTCGGCGGGGGGGCGTGGTGAGCAGTTCTTC.

This chain joins TRBV4-3 and TRBJ2-3, with D perhaps TRBD2 (5 bases). Germline values: CDR1 LGHNA, CDR2 YSLEER. Trimming left V 0 bases short and J 11 bases short, with 24 bases between. The CDR3 length is 17 residues. Written as DNA, the CDR3 is TGCGCCAGCAGCCAAGATCAGCTTAGCGCGAATTCCAGGAGGCAGTATTTT. It codes for CASSQDQLSANSRRQYF.

This clone was counted only a few times. The V call is TRBV9, the J call TRBJ1-6, with a tentative D call TRBD1 (5 bases). The CDR3 length is 16 residues. CDR1 is SGDLS, CDR2 YYNGEE, per germline. Trimming removed 0 bases at V and 5 bases at J, with 12 bases between. The CDR3 reads CASSVDPTTDNSPLHF. The CDR3 DNA reads TGTGCCAGCAGCGTAGATCCTACGACAGATAATTCACCCCTCCACTTT.

The chain has TRBV21-1 and TRBJ2-2; the DNA was not used to check the table's D call, TRBD1. TRBV21-1 is termed a pseudogene. The CDR3 length is 16 residues. CDR3 sequence: CASKTPGQTTTGELFF. The CDR3 DNA is TGTGCCAGCAAGACCCCGGGACAAACAACCACCGGGGAGCTGTTTTTT.

The chain carries TRBV29-1 and TRBJ2-1; tentatively, D is TRBD1 (6 bases). Germline CDR1 reads SQVTM; CDR2 reads ANQGSEA. V lost 4 bases to trimming and J lost 4 bases, with 20 bases between them. The CDR3 has 16 residues. The CDR3, as DNA: TGCAGCGTTGGTAATGGGGGCACCGTGACATACAATGAGCAGTTCTTC. It codes for CSVGNGGTVTYNEQFF.

V gene TRBV25-1 combines with J gene TRBJ2-7, with D possibly being TRBD2 (7 bases). The CDR3 contains 17 residues. V was trimmed by 9 bases and J by 4 bases, leaving 28 bases between them. Germline V gene lookup returns CDR1 MGHDK and CDR2 SYGVNS. CDR3 residues: CARSGSPRGGSQYEQYV. The CDR3 DNA follows: TGTGCCAGATCGGGTTCACCAAGGGGGGGGTCCCAGTACGAGCAGTACGTC.

The rearrangement uses TRBV12-3 or TRBV12-4 and TRBJ1-3; no firm D call. The CDR3 length is 13 residues. The germline V and J ends were trimmed by 10 bases and 4 bases, with 14 bases remaining between them. The DNA for the CDR3 is TGTGCCAACCGACGGGGTACCGGAAACACCATATATTTT. Protein sequence: CANRRGTGNTIYF.

The chain links TRBV28 to TRBJ1-2, with TRBD1 matching 11 bases. This CDR3 comprises 16 residues. The J segment lost 4 bases and the V segment lost 4 bases, leaving 8 bases of the junction unmatched. The germline V gene has CDR1 MDHEN and CDR2 SYDVKM. CDR3 protein: CASSSLGTGGTYGYTF. CDR3 DNA sequence: TGTGCCAGCAGTTCCCTTGGGACAGGGGGTACCTATGGCTACACCTTC.

The chain couples TRBV12-3 or TRBV12-4 to TRBJ1-4; D might be TRBD1 (5 bases). This CDR3 is 12 amino acids long. V lost 3 bases and J 10 bases, leaving 9 bases between the germline ends. The CDR3 coding sequence is TGTGCCAGCAGTTTGGCCGGGGGAAAACTGTTTTTT. Encoded protein: CASSLAGGKLFF.

This chain uses TRBV19 with TRBJ2-2, with TRBD2 identical over 11 bases. CDR1 LNHDA and CDR2 SQIVND come from the germline V gene (reference sequence). Trimming removed 2 bases from V and 0 bases from J; junction bases left unmatched: 5. The CDR3 runs to 18 residues. The CDR3 reads CASSISGLADSNTGELFF. The DNA for the CDR3 is TGTGCCAGTAGTATATCGGGACTAGCGGATTCGAACACCGGGGAGCTGTTTTTT.

This sequence joins TRBV6-1 and TRBJ2-7; D gene uncertain. V dropped 0 bases and J dropped 0 bases, with 15 bases sitting between them. CDR3 length: 17 residues. Germline-derived CDR1 and CDR2 are MNHNS and SASEGT. The CDR3, as DNA: TGTGCCAGCAGTGAAGCGAACCGCCGGGCCAACTCCTACGAGCAGTACGTC. This sequence encodes CASSEANRRANSYEQYV.

V gene TRBV28 combines with J gene TRBJ2-3; D is undetermined. CDR1 MDHEN and CDR2 SYDVKM come from the germline V gene. V lost 4 bases and J lost 0, with 11 bases in between. This CDR3 spans 15 amino acids. Here the CDR3 reads CASSSLGISTDTQYF. DNA for the CDR3: TGTGCCAGCAGTTCCCTGGGGATTAGCACAGATACGCAGTATTTT.

This clone was recorded a few times. This chain links TRBV18 with TRBJ1-5, with 9 bases identical to TRBD1. Trimming at V came to 6 bases and at J to 6 bases, leaving 15 bases not matched to a gene. This CDR3 has 17 residues. The germline V gene has CDR1 KGHSH and CDR2 LQKENI. CDR3 amino acids: CASSLSGTGIPRQPQHF. The CDR3 region has the DNA TGTGCCAGCTCGCTCTCCGGGACAGGGATCCCCCGTCAGCCCCAGCATTTT.

V is TRBV6-1 and J is TRBJ2-3; D possibly matches TRBD1 or TRBD2 (5 bases each). With 0 bases removed from V and 2 bases from J, the gap between germline ends came to 12 bases. CDR3 length equals 16 residues. The germline V gene has CDR1 MNHNS and CDR2 SASEGT. The CDR3 nucleotides are TGTGCCAGCAGTGAAGCTTATGGGGGATTCACAGATACGCAGTATTTT. Its protein is CASSEAYGGFTDTQYF.

The J gene is TRBJ2-6, the V gene TRBV3-1 (or the pseudogene TRBV3-2), with D possibly matching TRBD2 (6 bases). Germline V gene lookup returns CDR1 LGHDT and CDR2 YNNKEL (reference sequence). Trimming shortened V by 4 bases and J by 2 bases, and 15 bases separated the two germline ends. The CDR3 sequence is 17 residues long. The CDR3 sequence: CASSPPSGLTGANVLTF. CDR3 in DNA: TGTGCCAGCAGCCCTCCCAGCGGGTTGACTGGGGCCAACGTCCTGACTTTC.